This TCR beta chain originates from a study of blood T cells in healthy people across ages. Study-wide findings and caveats: Donors of long life had a larger count of naive CD4+ cells and greater diversity than aged donors.

In regard to this clonotype: Its antigen remains unknown.

V lost 0 bases to trimming and J lost 2 bases, with 6 bases between them. The CDR3 consists of 14 residues. Germline V gene data show CDR1 as SGHTA and CDR2 as FQGNSA. Combining a sample-barcoded 5' primer with a J-beta primer mix, a second PCR ran for roughly 7 to 11 cycles. Every cDNA was tagged by a template-switch adaptor with 12 random nucleotides. TCRdb passed the 5' RACE reads through MiXCR, listing each CDR3 protein once. The sample records some 1.7 million distinct CDR3 sequences, roughly 28% being singletons. The sequence was collected from a woman between 25 and 40 years old in good health. The chain links TRBV7-2 to TRBJ2-3; D is unclear. Sequencing input: blood. CDR3 protein: CASSLAAYTDTQYF. CDR3 coding DNA: TGTGCCAGCAGCTTAGCGGCCTACACAGATACGCAGTATTTT.